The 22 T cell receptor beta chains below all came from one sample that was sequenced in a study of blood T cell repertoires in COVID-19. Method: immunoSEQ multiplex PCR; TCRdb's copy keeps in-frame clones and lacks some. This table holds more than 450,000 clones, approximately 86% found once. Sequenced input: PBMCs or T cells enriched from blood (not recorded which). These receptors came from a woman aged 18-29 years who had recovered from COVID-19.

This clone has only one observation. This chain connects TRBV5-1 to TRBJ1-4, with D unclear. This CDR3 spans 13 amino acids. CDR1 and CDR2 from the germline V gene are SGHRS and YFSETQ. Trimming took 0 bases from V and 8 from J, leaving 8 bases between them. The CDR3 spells CASSLGIEEKLFF. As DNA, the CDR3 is TGCGCCAGCAGCTTGGGTATAGAGGAAAAACTGTTTTTT.

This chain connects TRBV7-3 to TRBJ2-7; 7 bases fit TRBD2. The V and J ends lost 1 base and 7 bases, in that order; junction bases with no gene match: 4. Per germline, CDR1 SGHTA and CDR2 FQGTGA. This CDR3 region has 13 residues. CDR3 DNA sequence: TGTGCCAGCAGCTTAAGCGGGGGAGGGGAGCAGTACTTC. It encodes CASSLSGGGEQYF.

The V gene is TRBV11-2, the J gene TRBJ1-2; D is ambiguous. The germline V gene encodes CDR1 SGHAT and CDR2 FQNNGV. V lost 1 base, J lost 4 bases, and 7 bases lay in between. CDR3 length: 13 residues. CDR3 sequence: CASSLGSLYGYTF. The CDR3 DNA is TGTGCCAGCAGCTTAGGTTCCCTCTATGGCTACACCTTC.

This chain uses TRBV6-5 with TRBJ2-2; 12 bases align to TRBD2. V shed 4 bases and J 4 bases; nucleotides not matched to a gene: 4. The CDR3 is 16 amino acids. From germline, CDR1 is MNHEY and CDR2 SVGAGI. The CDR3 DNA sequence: TGTGCCAGCAGTTCTAGCGGGGGGGCCGGCACCGGGGAGCTGTTTTTT. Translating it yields CASSSSGGAGTGELFF.

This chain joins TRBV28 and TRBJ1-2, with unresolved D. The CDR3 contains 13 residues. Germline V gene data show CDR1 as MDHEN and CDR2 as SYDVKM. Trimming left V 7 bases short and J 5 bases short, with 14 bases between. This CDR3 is CASTPGALYGYTF. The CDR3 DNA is TGTGCCAGCACCCCCGGTGCATTGTATGGCTACACCTTC.

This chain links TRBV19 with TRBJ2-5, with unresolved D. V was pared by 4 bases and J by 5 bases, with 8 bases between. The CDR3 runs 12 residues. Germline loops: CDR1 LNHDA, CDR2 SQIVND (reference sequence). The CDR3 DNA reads TGTGCCAGTAGTAAAGCTCGGGAGACCCAGTACTTC. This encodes CASSKARETQYF.

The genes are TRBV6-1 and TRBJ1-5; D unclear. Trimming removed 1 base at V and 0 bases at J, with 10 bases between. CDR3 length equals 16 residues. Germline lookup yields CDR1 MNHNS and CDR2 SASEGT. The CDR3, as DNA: TGTGCCAGCAGTGAAGAGAATGTCTATAGCAATCAGCCCCAGCATTTT. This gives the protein CASSEENVYSNQPQHF.

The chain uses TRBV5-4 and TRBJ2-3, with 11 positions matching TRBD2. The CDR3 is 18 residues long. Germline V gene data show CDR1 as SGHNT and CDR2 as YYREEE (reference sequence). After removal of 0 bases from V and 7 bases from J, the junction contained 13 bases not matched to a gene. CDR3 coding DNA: TGTGCCAGCAGCTTGGGAGAGTTTAGCGGGGGGGCTCGATATACGCAGTATTTT. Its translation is CASSLGEFSGGARYTQYF.

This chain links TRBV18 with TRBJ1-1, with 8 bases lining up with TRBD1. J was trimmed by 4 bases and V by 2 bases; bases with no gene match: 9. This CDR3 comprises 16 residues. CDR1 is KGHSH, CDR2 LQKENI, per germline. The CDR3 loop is CASSPEQGVWVTEAFF. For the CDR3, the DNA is TGTGCCAGCTCACCAGAACAGGGGGTCTGGGTCACTGAAGCTTTCTTT. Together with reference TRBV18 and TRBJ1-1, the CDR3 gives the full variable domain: NAGVMQNPRHLVRRRGQEARLRCSPMKGHSHVYWYRQLPEEGLKFMVYLQKENIIDESGMPKERFSAEFPKEGPSILRIQQVVRGDSAAYFCASSPEQGVWVTEAFFGQGTRLTVV.

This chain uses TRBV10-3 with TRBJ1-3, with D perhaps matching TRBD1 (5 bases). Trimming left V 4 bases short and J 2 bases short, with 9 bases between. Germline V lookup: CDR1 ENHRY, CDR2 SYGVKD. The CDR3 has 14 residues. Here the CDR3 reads CAISAGITGNTIYF. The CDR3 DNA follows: TGTGCCATCAGTGCAGGGATCACTGGAAACACCATATATTTT.

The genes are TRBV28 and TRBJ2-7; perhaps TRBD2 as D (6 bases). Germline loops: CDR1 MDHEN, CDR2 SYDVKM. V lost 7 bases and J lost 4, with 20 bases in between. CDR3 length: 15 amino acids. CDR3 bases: TGTGCCAGCACCGCGGGACCGGGACGGACATACGAGCAGTACTTC. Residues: CASTAGPGRTYEQYF.

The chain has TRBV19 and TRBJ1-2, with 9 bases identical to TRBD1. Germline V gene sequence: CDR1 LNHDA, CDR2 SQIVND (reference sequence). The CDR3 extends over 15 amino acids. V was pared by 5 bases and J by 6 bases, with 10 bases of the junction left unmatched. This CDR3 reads CASSPRGTGIDGYTF. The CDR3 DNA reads TGTGCCAGTAGTCCCCGGGGGACAGGGATCGATGGCTACACCTTC.

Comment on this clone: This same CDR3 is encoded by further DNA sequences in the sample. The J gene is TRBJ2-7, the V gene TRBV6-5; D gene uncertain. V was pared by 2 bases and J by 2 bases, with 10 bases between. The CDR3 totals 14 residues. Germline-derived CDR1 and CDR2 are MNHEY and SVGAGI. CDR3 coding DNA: TGTGCCAGCAGTTACAGCCGGGTGACCTACGAGCAGTACTTC. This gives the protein CASSYSRVTYEQYF.

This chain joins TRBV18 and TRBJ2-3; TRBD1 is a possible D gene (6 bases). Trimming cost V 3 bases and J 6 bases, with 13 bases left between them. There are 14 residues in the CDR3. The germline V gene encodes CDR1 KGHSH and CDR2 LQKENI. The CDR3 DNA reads TGTGCCAGCTCACCTAGAACAGGGAAGGATACGCAGTATTTT. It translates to CASSPRTGKDTQYF. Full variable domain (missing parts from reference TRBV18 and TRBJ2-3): NAGVMQNPRHLVRRRGQEARLRCSPMKGHSHVYWYRQLPEEGLKFMVYLQKENIIDESGMPKERFSAEFPKEGPSILRIQQVVRGDSAAYFCASSPRTGKDTQYFGPGTRLTVL.

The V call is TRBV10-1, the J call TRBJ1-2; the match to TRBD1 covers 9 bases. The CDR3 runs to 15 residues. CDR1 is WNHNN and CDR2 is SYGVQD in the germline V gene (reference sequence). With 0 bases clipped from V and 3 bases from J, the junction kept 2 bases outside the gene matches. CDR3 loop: CASSESRTGDYGYTF. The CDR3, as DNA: TGCGCCAGCAGTGAGTCGAGGACAGGGGACTATGGCTACACCTTC.

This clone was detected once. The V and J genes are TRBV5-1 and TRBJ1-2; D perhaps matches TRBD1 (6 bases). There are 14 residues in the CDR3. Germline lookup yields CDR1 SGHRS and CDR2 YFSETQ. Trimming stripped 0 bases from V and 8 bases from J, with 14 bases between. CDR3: CASSLGPGQSGYTF. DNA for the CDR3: TGCGCCAGCAGCTTGGGACCGGGACAATCAGGCTACACCTTC. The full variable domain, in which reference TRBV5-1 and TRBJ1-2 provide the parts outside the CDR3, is KAGVTQTPRYLIKTRGQQVTLSCSPISGHRSVSWYQQTPGQGLQFLFEYFSETQRNKGNFPGRFSGRQFSNSRSEMNVSTLELGDSALYLCASSLGPGQSGYTFGSGTRLTVV.

The CDR3 loop reads CASTHSGGGYTF. In DNA form, the CDR3 reads TGTGCCAGCACCCATTCGGGAGGAGGCTACACCTTC. The chain uses TRBV5-6 and TRBJ1-2, with no clear D. Germline CDR1 reads SGHDT; CDR2 reads YYEEEE. The CDR3 loop spans 12 amino acids. V gave up 6 bases and J gave up 8 bases, with 14 bases separating them.

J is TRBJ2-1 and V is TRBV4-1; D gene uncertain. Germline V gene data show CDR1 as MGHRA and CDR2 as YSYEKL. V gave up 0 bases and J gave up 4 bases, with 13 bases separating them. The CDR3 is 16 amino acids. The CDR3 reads CASSQDRRVNYNEQFF. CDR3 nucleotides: TGCGCCAGCAGCCAAGACAGGCGAGTAAATTACAATGAGCAGTTCTTC.

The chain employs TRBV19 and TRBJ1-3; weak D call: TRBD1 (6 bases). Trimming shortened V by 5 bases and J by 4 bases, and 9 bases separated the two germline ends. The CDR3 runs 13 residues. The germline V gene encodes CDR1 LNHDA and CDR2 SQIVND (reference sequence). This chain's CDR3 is CASSSGVGNTIYF. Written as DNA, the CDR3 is TGTGCCAGTAGTTCAGGGGTCGGAAACACCATATATTTT.

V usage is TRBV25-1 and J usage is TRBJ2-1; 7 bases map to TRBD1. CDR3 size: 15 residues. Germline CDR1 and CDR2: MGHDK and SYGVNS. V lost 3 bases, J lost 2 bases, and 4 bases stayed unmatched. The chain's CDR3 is CASSEQGVAYNEQFF. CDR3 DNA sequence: TGTGCCAGCAGTGAGCAGGGGGTCGCCTACAATGAGCAGTTCTTC. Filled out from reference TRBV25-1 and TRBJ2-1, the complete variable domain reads EADIYQTPRYLVIGTGKKITLECSQTMGHDKMYWYQQDPGMELHLIHYSYGVNSTEKGDLSSESTVSRIRTEHFPLTLESARPSHTSQYLCASSEQGVAYNEQFFGPGTRLTVL.

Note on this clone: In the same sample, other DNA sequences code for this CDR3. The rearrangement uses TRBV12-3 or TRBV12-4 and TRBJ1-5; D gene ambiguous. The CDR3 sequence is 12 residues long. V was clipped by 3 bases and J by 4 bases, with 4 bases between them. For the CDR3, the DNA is TGTGCCAGCAGTTTCAGTAATCAGCCCCAGCATTTT. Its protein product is CASSFSNQPQHF.

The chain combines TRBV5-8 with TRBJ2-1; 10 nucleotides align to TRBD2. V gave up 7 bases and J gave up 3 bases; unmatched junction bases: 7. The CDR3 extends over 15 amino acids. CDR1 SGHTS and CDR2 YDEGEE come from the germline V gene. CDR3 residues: CASPLPSGGYNEQFF. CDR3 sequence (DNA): TGTGCCAGCCCCTTACCTAGCGGGGGCTACAATGAGCAGTTCTTC.